The TCR beta chain described here comes from a study of response to subunit inactivated influenza vaccine. Study-level findings and limits: That few new T cells are recruited by each seasonal influenza vaccination was the authors' suggestion.

The germline V gene encodes CDR1 SGHRS and CDR2 YFSETQ. V was pared by 4 bases and J by 5 bases, with 7 bases of the junction left unmatched. The CDR3 extends over 14 amino acids. MiXCR, applied by TCRdb to the RT-PCR reads, yields one record per CDR3 protein. The data show about 830,000 distinct CDR3 sequences, under 20% seen once. Points on this clonotype: Its antigen is as yet unknown.

The sample was PBMCs from blood, taken roughly 5 days after vaccination. The sequence was collected from a man aged 50 to 60 who received an inactivated influenza vaccine. The J gene is TRBJ1-1, the V gene TRBV5-1; 8 positions match TRBD1. The CDR3 spells CASSGQGGRTEAFF. CDR3 nucleotides: TGCGCCAGCAGCGGACAGGGAGGGAGGACTGAAGCTTTCTTT.